A selection of T cell receptor beta chains follows, all from one sample in a study of regulatory T cells in long-lasting Graves disease. TCRdb itself ran the multiplex PCR reads through MiXCR, one entry per CDR3 protein. The table shows 450,000 to 700,000 distinct CDR3 sequences, with about 14% occurring only once. These data are also associated with another study on T cells in Graves' hyperthyroidism and ophthalmopathy.

The sample here was peripheral blood mononuclear cells (PBMCs), taken at new diagnosis, from a patient treated with antithyroid drugs. The source of these receptors is a man between 25 and 39 years old with Graves disease. CDR3s include the opening cysteine and the closing phenylalanine or tryptophan. D genes are given only for firm matches. Clone size is shown for a subset of rows, as once, few, many or a class of expanded clone.

j_call d_call v_call clone_size cdr3_aa cdr3_nt
TRBJ2-2 NA TRBV6-1 NA CASSASALGTGELFF TGCGCCAGCAGTGCCAGCGCCCTGGGCACCGGGGAGCTGTTTTTT
TRBJ1-1 TRBD1 TRBV3-1 many CASSHPQGGTEAFF TGTGCCAGCAGCCACCCTCAGGGGGGGACTGAAGCTTTCTTT
TRBJ2-5 NA TRBV12-3/TRBV12-4 many CASSLVARDETQYF TGTGCCAGCAGTTTAGTTGCCCGGGATGAGACCCAGTACTTC
TRBJ2-1 TRBD2 TRBV18 many CASSPNSGTYNEQFF TGTGCCAGCAGCCCGAATAGCGGGACATACAATGAGCAGTTCTTC
TRBJ2-3 NA TRBV6-2/TRBV6-3 few CASTSTRGSTDTQYF TGTGCCAGCACCAGCACAAGGGGGAGCACAGATACGCAGTATTTT
TRBJ2-1 NA TRBV24-1 many CATGSSYNEQFF TGTGCCACCGGAAGCTCCTACAATGAGCAGTTCTTC
TRBJ1-1 NA TRBV6-1 many CASSTQRMNTEAFF TGTGCCAGCAGTACCCAAAGGATGAACACTGAAGCTTTCTTT
TRBJ2-6 NA TRBV12-3/TRBV12-4 many CASSPLESGANVLTF TGTGCCAGCAGCCCACTGGAGTCTGGGGCCAACGTCCTGACTTTC
TRBJ2-3 TRBD2 TRBV5-1 NA CASRTSRDTQYF TGCGCCAGCAGGACTAGCAGAGATACGCAGTATTTT
TRBJ1-1 NA TRBV30 many CASLGGANTEAFF TGTGCCTCCCTAGGGGGGGCTAACACTGAAGCTTTCTTT
TRBJ2-7 TRBD2 TRBV20-1 many CSARGLAARYEQYF TGCAGTGCTCGGGGACTAGCGGCGCGCTACGAGCAGTACTTC
TRBJ1-2 NA TRBV27 many CASSLSGTLKGYTF TGTGCCAGCAGTTTATCGGGGACGTTGAAAGGCTACACCTTC
TRBJ1-1 NA TRBV29-1 many CSVSRGAAMNTEAFF TGCAGCGTATCCAGGGGTGCGGCGATGAACACTGAAGCTTTCTTT
TRBJ2-1 NA TRBV4-1 NA CASSHLTQDNEQFF TGCGCCAGCAGCCATCTTACTCAGGACAATGAGCAGTTCTTC
TRBJ2-4 NA TRBV27 many CASSPRGTRDGIQYF TGTGCCAGCAGTCCGCGGGGGACACGCGACGGCATTCAGTACTTC
TRBJ2-7 TRBD2 TRBV20-1 NA CSAERLAGAFSYEQYF TGCAGTGCTGAAAGACTAGCGGGTGCCTTCTCCTACGAGCAGTACTTC
TRBJ2-2 NA TRBV5-1 few CASSADSYTGELFF TGCGCCAGCAGCGCAGACAGTTACACCGGGGAGCTGTTTTTT
TRBJ1-3 NA TRBV19 NA CASSFRHSSGNTIYF TGTGCCAGTAGTTTTCGTCACAGCTCTGGAAACACCATATATTTT
TRBJ2-6 NA TRBV11-3 NA CGSSLDKGTGANVLTF TGTGGCAGCAGCTTAGATAAGGGAACTGGGGCCAACGTCCTGACTTTC
TRBJ1-5 NA TRBV9 many CASPPSNQPQHF TGTGCCAGCCCCCCTAGCAATCAGCCCCAGCATTTT
TRBJ1-2 NA TRBV2 many CASTFRVEGYTF TGTGCCAGCACCTTCAGGGTGGAAGGCTACACCTTC
TRBJ2-1 TRBD1 TRBV24-1 NA CATSDHRGNEQFF TGTGCCACCAGTGACCACAGGGGGAATGAGCAGTTCTTC
TRBJ1-1 NA TRBV5-1 many CASSGQDMNTEAFF TGCGCCAGCAGCGGACAAGATATGAACACTGAAGCTTTCTTT
TRBJ2-7 NA TRBV13 many CASSKRGLIPLDEQYF TGTGCCAGCAGCAAAAGGGGTCTCATCCCCTTGGACGAGCAGTACTTC
TRBJ2-7 NA TRBV2 many CATRGGRSSYEQYF TGTGCCACGAGGGGGGGACGGAGCTCCTACGAGCAGTACTTC
TRBJ2-7 TRBD1 TRBV12-3/TRBV12-4 many CASKGTVESEQYF TGTGCCAGCAAGGGGACAGTCGAGAGCGAGCAGTACTTC
TRBJ2-7 NA TRBV18 few CASSPADEAGYEQYF TGTGCCAGCTCACCAGCTGATGAGGCGGGCTACGAGCAGTACTTC
TRBJ2-7 TRBD2 TRBV20-1 NA CSASGGGEQYF TGCAGTGCTAGCGGGGGGGGGGAGCAGTACTTC
TRBJ2-5 NA TRBV7-9 few CASSLEANKETQYF TGTGCCAGCAGCTTAGAGGCCAACAAAGAGACCCAGTACTTC
TRBJ2-5 TRBD1 TRBV11-3 many CASSSGGSKETQYF TGTGCCAGCAGCTCAGGGGGCAGTAAAGAGACCCAGTACTTC
TRBJ1-1 NA TRBV5-1 many CASSLGSQGNTEAFF TGCGCCAGCAGCTTGGGTTCCCAGGGGAACACTGAAGCTTTCTTT
TRBJ2-1 NA TRBV7-2 few CASSSTGTTYNEQFF TGTGCCAGCAGCTCCACGGGGACGACCTACAATGAGCAGTTCTTC
TRBJ2-5 TRBD1 TRBV24-1 many CATSSGTGSVETQYF TGTGCCACCAGTTCCGGGACAGGGTCTGTAGAGACCCAGTACTTC
TRBJ1-5 NA TRBV19 once CASSIWGYGNQPQHF TGTGCCAGTAGTATTTGGGGGTACGGCAATCAGCCCCAGCATTTT